A single sample is the source of the 9 T cell receptor beta chains below, sequenced in a study of OX40 agonist ivuxolimab in advanced cancers. Using immunoSEQ multiplex PCR, the repertoire was profiled, and TCRdb retains in-frame clones only, with some absent. The top ten hold roughly 0.3% of the sample, which has tens of thousands of clones, 70% to 90% seen once. The sample here was CD4+ or CD8+ T cells sorted from blood, taken in a trial of the OX40 agonist ivuxolimab. These receptors all stem from an adult with an advanced solid tumor such as melanoma, head and neck, liver or kidney cancer.

The gene calls are TRBV21-1 and TRBJ1-2. TRBV21-1 is described as a pseudogene. The CDR3 is made up of 14 amino acids. The CDR3 DNA is TGTGCCAGCAGCAAAGGAGGGGTAGGGTATGGCTACACCTTC. This sequence encodes CASSKGGVGYGYTF.

The rearrangement uses TRBV6-5 and TRBJ1-1; D gene ambiguous. Trimming took 0 bases from V and 5 from J, leaving 13 bases between them. CDR1 is MNHEY and CDR2 is SVGAGI in the germline V gene. The CDR3 is 15 amino acids. As DNA, the CDR3 is TGTGCCAGCAGTTACTCTAAATCAGGAGAGACTGAAGCTTTCTTT. Encoded protein: CASSYSKSGETEAFF.

In this sample, this clone turned up once. The CDR3 loop is CASSQEMVQGLIEKLFF. The DNA for the CDR3 is TGCGCCAGCAGCCAAGAAATGGTTCAGGGTTTAATTGAAAAACTGTTTTTT. The chain uses TRBV4-3 and TRBJ1-4; weak D call: TRBD1 (5 bases). Trimming left V 0 bases short and J 7 bases short, with 18 bases between. Germline V gives CDR1 LGHNA, CDR2 YSLEER. This CDR3 contains 17 residues.

This clone was counted between two and nine times. V and J are TRBV5-6 and TRBJ2-7; D uncertain. The CDR3 is made up of 12 amino acids. The germline V and J ends were trimmed by 2 bases and 2 bases, with 5 bases remaining between them. The germline gives CDR1 SGHDT, CDR2 YYEEEE. CDR3 sequence reads: CASSFNAYEQYF. The CDR3 nucleotides read TGTGCCAGCAGCTTCAACGCCTACGAGCAGTACTTC.

The rearrangement joins TRBV7-2 to TRBJ1-3; D is ambiguous. The CDR3 contains 15 residues. Between the trimmed V and J ends, which lost 2 bases and 4 bases, there was a span of 12 bases. Germline V lookup: CDR1 SGHTA, CDR2 FQGNSA. The CDR3 protein is CASSLSTRVGNTIYF. CDR3 in DNA: TGTGCCAGCAGCTTATCAACCCGAGTGGGAAACACCATATATTTT.

V gene TRBV15 combines with J gene TRBJ2-1; D is unclear. This CDR3 comprises 14 residues. The V gene lost 6 bases and the J gene lost 3 bases, with 12 bases spanning the gap. Per the germline V gene, CDR1 is LNHNV and CDR2 is YYDKDF (reference sequence). CDR3 in amino acids: CATSMTLSYNEQFF. In DNA, the CDR3 is TGTGCCACCAGTATGACTCTTAGCTACAATGAGCAGTTCTTC. Supplemented by reference TRBV15 and TRBJ2-1, the full variable domain reads DAMVIQNPRYQVTQFGKPVTLSCSQTLNHNVMYWYQQKSSQAPKLLFHYYDKDFNNEADTPDNFQSRRPNTSFCFLDIRSPGLGDTAMYLCATSMTLSYNEQFFGPGTRLTVL.

This clone is a singleton in its sample. The rearrangement uses TRBV27 and TRBJ1-5, with a possible D match to TRBD1 (5 bases). V dropped 6 bases and J dropped 3 bases, with 9 bases sitting between them. The CDR3 runs to 13 residues. Germline V gene sequence: CDR1 MNHEY, CDR2 SMNVEV (reference sequence). CDR3 coding DNA: TGTGCCAGCAGGGGGCAACTCAATCAGCCCCAGCATTTT. This gives the protein CASRGQLNQPQHF.

V usage is TRBV5-4 and J usage is TRBJ1-3; 9 positions match TRBD1. The CDR3 is 18 amino acids. Germline-derived CDR1 and CDR2 are SGHNT and YYREEE (reference sequence). Trimming took 3 bases from V and 0 from J; bases not matched to a gene: 10. The CDR3 protein is CASSSGGQGRRSGNTIYF. In DNA form, the CDR3 reads TGTGCCAGCAGCTCCGGTGGACAGGGGCGCCGCTCTGGAAACACCATATATTTT.

V is TRBV5-4 and J is TRBJ2-5; D uncertain. Germline V gene data show CDR1 as SGHNT and CDR2 as YYREEE (reference sequence). There are 18 residues in the CDR3. The ends were cut back, 4 bases at V and 0 bases at J, with 22 bases in the middle. The DNA for the CDR3 is TGTGCCAGCAGCCATGTTCCTCTTCATGGACGGGACCAAGAGACCCAGTACTTC. Its translation is CASSHVPLHGRDQETQYF.